The rows below give T cell receptor beta chains drawn from one sample of a study of early T cells in non-severe SARS-CoV-2 infection. MiXCR was run by TCRdb on the 5' RACE reads, yielding one entry per CDR3 protein. Of 100,000 to 150,000 distinct CDR3 sequences listed, about 15% are singletons. The material sequenced was whole blood. The receptors here all came from an adult who was a healthcare worker with PCR-confirmed SARS-CoV-2 infection or an uninfected control (not recorded which). The CDR3 runs from the conserved cysteine through the conserved F or W. The order of the fields is V gene, D gene, J gene, CDR3 length, clone size, CDR3 DNA, CDR3 protein. D genes are given only for firm matches. Expanded clones are given a class, and other clones once, few, many or no size at all.

V gene: TRBV6-1; D gene: -; J gene: TRBJ2-5; CDR3 length: 14; clone size: few; CDR3 DNA: TGTGCCAGCAGTGAACTTGGTTTCCAAGAGACCCAGTACTTC; CDR3 protein: CASSELGFQETQYF
V gene: TRBV2; D gene: TRBD1; J gene: TRBJ2-5; CDR3 length: 11; clone size: few; CDR3 DNA: TGTGCCAGCAGTGGACAGGGGGCCCAGTACTTC; CDR3 protein: CASSGQGAQYF
V gene: TRBV9; D gene: TRBD1; J gene: TRBJ1-3; CDR3 length: 16; clone size: few; CDR3 DNA: TGTGCCAGCAGCGTAGCGGACAGGGGGCTTGGAAACACCATATATTTT; CDR3 protein: CASSVADRGLGNTIYF
V gene: TRBV7-9; D gene: -; J gene: TRBJ2-1; CDR3 length: 14; clone size: -; CDR3 DNA: TGTGCCAGCCGTCCCCTGAGCTCCTACAATGAGCAGTTCTTC; CDR3 protein: CASRPLSSYNEQFF
V gene: TRBV12-3/TRBV12-4; D gene: TRBD1; J gene: TRBJ1-4; CDR3 length: 14; clone size: -; CDR3 DNA: TGTGCCAGCAGCCCGACAGGGGATAATGAAAAACTGTTTTTT; CDR3 protein: CASSPTGDNEKLFF
V gene: TRBV4-1; D gene: -; J gene: TRBJ2-1; CDR3 length: 16; clone size: -; CDR3 DNA: TGCGCCAGCAGCCCCCGGATGTCTACAACGGGCAATGAGCAGTTCTTC; CDR3 protein: CASSPRMSTTGNEQFF
V gene: TRBV7-9; D gene: -; J gene: TRBJ2-3; CDR3 length: 13; clone size: -; CDR3 DNA: TGTGCCAGCAGCTTAGTGAGCACAGATACGCAGTATTTT; CDR3 protein: CASSLVSTDTQYF
V gene: TRBV30; D gene: -; J gene: TRBJ1-1; CDR3 length: 11; clone size: many; CDR3 DNA: TGTGCCTGTTATATAGGCGGTGAAGCTTTCTTT; CDR3 protein: CACYIGGEAFF
V gene: TRBV5-1; D gene: TRBD2; J gene: TRBJ2-1; CDR3 length: 17; clone size: -; CDR3 DNA: TGCGCCAGCAGCTTGGTGGCTAGCGGGGGGGCAGTCAATGAGCAGTTCTTC; CDR3 protein: CASSLVASGGAVNEQFF
V gene: TRBV9; D gene: -; J gene: TRBJ1-5; CDR3 length: 14; clone size: -; CDR3 DNA: TGTGCCAGCAGCGTAGATAGTAGCAATCAGCCCCAGCATTTT; CDR3 protein: CASSVDSSNQPQHF
V gene: TRBV5-6; D gene: -; J gene: TRBJ1-6; CDR3 length: 16; clone size: -; CDR3 DNA: TGTGCCAGCAGCATTAGGACTTCCCCTTATAATTCACCCCTCCACTTT; CDR3 protein: CASSIRTSPYNSPLHF
V gene: TRBV28; D gene: -; J gene: TRBJ1-2; CDR3 length: 13; clone size: -; CDR3 DNA: TGTGCCAGCAGTGGCGGACAGATCTATGGCTACACCTTC; CDR3 protein: CASSGGQIYGYTF
V gene: TRBV12-3/TRBV12-4; D gene: TRBD2; J gene: TRBJ2-1; CDR3 length: 18; clone size: -; CDR3 DNA: TGTGCCAGCAGTCACCGTAGCGGGGGGGAAAGCTCCTACAATGAGCAGTTCTTC; CDR3 protein: CASSHRSGGESSYNEQFF
V gene: TRBV5-1; D gene: TRBD1; J gene: TRBJ1-1; CDR3 length: 14; clone size: few; CDR3 DNA: TGCGCCAGCAGCTTCGGACAGGGAGGCACTGAAGCTTTCTTT; CDR3 protein: CASSFGQGGTEAFF
V gene: TRBV7-3; D gene: -; J gene: TRBJ2-3; CDR3 length: 16; clone size: -; CDR3 DNA: TGTGCCAGCAGCTTAACCTCTGCTAGCGGCACAGATACGCAGTATTTT; CDR3 protein: CASSLTSASGTDTQYF